This TCR beta chain was sequenced in a study of blood T cell repertoires in COVID-19. In the study overall: COVID-19 samples collected from the United States, Italy and Spain covered acute and convalescent phases.

V was pared by 4 bases and J by 5 bases, with 3 bases of the junction left unmatched. The CDR3 loop spans 14 amino acids. Germline CDR1 reads SGHDT; CDR2 reads YYEEEE. Original processing notes: For nucleated cells, counts were estimated from reference gene primer amplification. Assay used: immunoSEQ multiplex PCR; TCRdb lists only in-frame clones, some missing. Clone size and V and J calls were adopted from that table, with D and trimming inferred from the DNA. The sample includes roughly 250,000 clones, around 81% of them seen just once. The sequenced material came from peripheral blood. The clonotype comes from a person aged 65-85 years with COVID-19, enrolled during active disease. This chain connects TRBV5-6 to TRBJ2-7; 13 positions agree with TRBD2. As DNA, the CDR3 is TGTGCCAGCAGCCGGACTAGCGGGAGAAACGAGCAGTACTTC. Its protein product is CASSRTSGRNEQYF.